Listed below are T cell receptor beta chains from one sample, sequenced in a study of T cell repertoires in cytomegalovirus infection. Which antigens these TCRs recognize remains unknown. TCRdb used MiXCR to reprocess the reads, holding one entry per CDR3 protein. Of roughly 69,000 distinct CDR3 sequences in the sample, around 27% were seen once. Here the sequenced sample was CD8+ T cells from cultured PBMCs, taken from culture after CMV antigen stimulation. These receptors were taken from a human donor in good health (CMV status not recorded). Some clones in this sample may be carry-over from other donors' samples. Both conserved end residues are part of each CDR3. A D gene is named only where the DNA matches it firmly. Part of the rows lack a size; the others show once, few, many or a class for expanded clones.

size	D	J	V	DNA	CDR3
many	TRBD1	TRBJ2-1	TRBV11-2	TGTGCCAGCAGCTTCCCTTCGACAGGGGTATTCCCCGATGAGCAGTTCTTC	CASSFPSTGVFPDEQFF
NA	TRBD1	TRBJ2-7	TRBV28	TGTGCCAGCAGCCCGGACAGGGTTATATACGAGCAGTACTTC	CASSPDRVIYEQYF
NA	NA	TRBJ2-7	TRBV11-2	TGTGCCAGCAGCTACAGGGTGACGGGCTCCTACGAGCAGTACTTC	CASSYRVTGSYEQYF
NA	TRBD1	TRBJ1-5	TRBV6-2/TRBV6-3	TGTGCCAGCAGGGGGACAGGGGGTGAGCCCCAGCATTTT	CASRGTGGEPQHF
NA	NA	TRBJ1-2	TRBV5-4	TGTGCCAGCAGCTTGTCTACGACAGTCATTTATGGCTACACCTTC	CASSLSTTVIYGYTF
few	NA	TRBJ2-5	TRBV7-2	TGTGCCAGCAGCATTAACAGGGAAGAGACCCAGTACTTC	CASSINREETQYF
few	NA	TRBJ1-4	TRBV6-6	TGTGCCAGCAGTTCGTCGGAACCTGAAAAACTGTTTTTT	CASSSSEPEKLFF
NA	NA	TRBJ2-7	TRBV28	TGTGCCAGCAGTCCCGCGGGCGGGAATCTGCAGTACTTC	CASSPAGGNLQYF
few	TRBD1	TRBJ2-7	TRBV6-5	TGTGCCAGCAGTTTCGGACAGGCCTCCTACGAGCAGTACTTC	CASSFGQASYEQYF
few	NA	TRBJ2-7	TRBV7-6	TGTGCCAGCAGCTGGGCCGGGGGCCCAACCTACGAGCAGTACTTC	CASSWAGGPTYEQYF
NA	NA	TRBJ2-1	TRBV24-1	TGTGCCACCAGTGATTTCCGGGCGAATGAGCAGTTCTTC	CATSDFRANEQFF
NA	NA	TRBJ1-5	TRBV6-2/TRBV6-3	TGTGCCAGCACTTTTGGCAATCAGCCCCAGCATTTT	CASTFGNQPQHF
few	TRBD1	TRBJ2-3	TRBV12-3/TRBV12-4	TGTGCCAGCAGTTTCTCAGGGGGTGCAGATACGCAGTATTTT	CASSFSGGADTQYF
many	NA	TRBJ1-1	TRBV28	TGTGCCAGCAGTTTAGGGTCGGGGTTTCGGACTGAAGCTTTCTTT	CASSLGSGFRTEAFF
NA	TRBD2	TRBJ2-1	TRBV4-1	TGCGCCAGCAGCCGGGAAACTAGCGGGGGGGCCGGCAATGAGCAGTTCTTC	CASSRETSGGAGNEQFF
few	NA	TRBJ2-2	TRBV4-3	TGCGCCAGCAGCCTGGGGGGACAGAACACCGGGGAGCTGTTTTTT	CASSLGGQNTGELFF
many	NA	TRBJ2-1	TRBV6-2/TRBV6-3	TGTGCCAGCAAAAGGGAGTTCGGTGAGCAGTTCTTC	CASKREFGEQFF
NA	NA	TRBJ1-1	TRBV19	TGTGCCAGTAGTATCAAGGTTTTTGCCACTGAAGCTTTCTTT	CASSIKVFATEAFF
few	NA	TRBJ1-6	TRBV30	TGTGCCTGGAGCCCGACCCTCTTCCTTGGCTCCTATAATTCACCCCTCCACTTT	CAWSPTLFLGSYNSPLHF
NA	TRBD2	TRBJ2-2	TRBV19	TGTGCCAGTAGTCGTCCGGGACTAGCGGGATGGGATGCGAACACCGGGGAGCTGTTTTTT	CASSRPGLAGWDANTGELFF
many	NA	TRBJ2-7	TRBV7-2	TGTGCCAGCAGCTTAGGAGGGTCGGGGTACGGATACGAGCAGTACTTC	CASSLGGSGYGYEQYF
few	TRBD2	TRBJ2-5	TRBV9	TGTGCCAGCAGCGGACTAGCGGGGGGTCACCAAGAGACCCAGTACTTC	CASSGLAGGHQETQYF
NA	NA	TRBJ2-2	TRBV6-1	TGTGCCAGCAGCCTCCGACGGGGGACCGGGGAGCTGTTTTTT	CASSLRRGTGELFF
few	TRBD2	TRBJ2-1	TRBV6-1	TGTGCCAGCGTAGGACTAGCGGGAGACTCTGGCCATGAGCAGTTCTTC	CASVGLAGDSGHEQFF
few	NA	TRBJ2-3	TRBV27	TGTGCCAGCAGTTCATTAGCACCCCCCGTACGTTCTAGCACAGATACGCAGTATTTT	CASSSLAPPVRSSTDTQYF
NA	NA	TRBJ1-1	TRBV5-1	TGCGCCAGCAGCTTGAGTGATAGCACTGAAGCTTTCTTT	CASSLSDSTEAFF
few	NA	TRBJ2-3	TRBV7-8	TGTGCCAGCAGCTTAGTAGCATACGCCACAGATACGCAGTATTTT	CASSLVAYATDTQYF
few	NA	TRBJ2-1	TRBV27	TGTGCCAGCAGTTCAGACGGGATCTATGAGCAGTTCTTC	CASSSDGIYEQFF